Detailed here is one T cell receptor (beta chain). The antigen remains undetermined. TCRdb re-called the 5' RACE reads through MiXCR, storing one row per CDR3 protein. Of 200,000 to 250,000 distinct CDR3 sequences in the sample, 6.5% were seen once. Everyone who gave samples was a healthy Caucasian. This sample was taken from a study of identical twins. Broader study findings: Among out-of-frame alpha sequences shared by twins, low generation probability occurred in excess.

This same sample was also taken into another study, of T cells expressing NK-cell markers. That work adds: Beta-chain profiling covered CD3+CD56+NKG2C+, CD3+CD56+NKG2C- and CD3+CD56-NKG2C+ sorted subsets. The study found these clonotypes also leading the CD3+CD56-NKG2C+ fraction in a few donors.

The sequencing sample was made of CD8+ T cells sorted from blood. This sequence was found in a woman aged 18-29 years in good health.

CDR3: CSVFDLNTEAFF. CDR3 bases: TGCAGCGTTTTTGACTTGAACACTGAAGCTTTCTTT. This chain joins TRBV29-1 and TRBJ1-1; D call uncertain. This CDR3 has 12 amino acids. Germline V lookup: CDR1 SQVTM, CDR2 ANQGSEA. The ends were cut back, 5 bases at V and 0 bases at J, with 7 bases in the middle.